This record covers a single T cell receptor (beta chain). Its antigen remains unidentified. The assay was run at deep level. Per the original methods: With immunoSEQ giving junction-only sequences and no quality scores, filtering differed. Clones were sequenced by immunoSEQ multiplex PCR, and TCRdb holds only the in-frame ones, with some missing. V and J calls and clone size follow that table, whereas D and trimming were derived from the DNA. Found here are fewer than 2.5 million clones, 93% of them singletons; the top ten hold roughly 0.36%. The sample originates from a study of shared clonotypes between healthy human individuals. Study-wide results and limits: Read depth was anticipated to influence clonotype sharing among donors. Richness estimates generally favored naive over memory subsets.

Germline CDR1 is SEHNR and CDR2 is FQNEAQ (reference sequence). V was shortened by 4 bases and J by 1 base, with 13 bases between the two germline ends. The CDR3 covers 15 residues. V is TRBV7-9 and J is TRBJ1-1, with D possibly TRBD1 on 6 matching bases. This sequence originates from a man aged 18 to 30 in good health. Some clones in this sample may be carry-over from other donors' samples. Sequencing was done on a sample of naive CD4+ T cells from PBMCs. Regarding subset: CD45RA+ positively selected. The DNA of the CDR3 is TGTGCCAGCAGCTATACAGGGTTGGGGAACACTGAAGCTTTCTTT. Translation gives CASSYTGLGNTEAFF.